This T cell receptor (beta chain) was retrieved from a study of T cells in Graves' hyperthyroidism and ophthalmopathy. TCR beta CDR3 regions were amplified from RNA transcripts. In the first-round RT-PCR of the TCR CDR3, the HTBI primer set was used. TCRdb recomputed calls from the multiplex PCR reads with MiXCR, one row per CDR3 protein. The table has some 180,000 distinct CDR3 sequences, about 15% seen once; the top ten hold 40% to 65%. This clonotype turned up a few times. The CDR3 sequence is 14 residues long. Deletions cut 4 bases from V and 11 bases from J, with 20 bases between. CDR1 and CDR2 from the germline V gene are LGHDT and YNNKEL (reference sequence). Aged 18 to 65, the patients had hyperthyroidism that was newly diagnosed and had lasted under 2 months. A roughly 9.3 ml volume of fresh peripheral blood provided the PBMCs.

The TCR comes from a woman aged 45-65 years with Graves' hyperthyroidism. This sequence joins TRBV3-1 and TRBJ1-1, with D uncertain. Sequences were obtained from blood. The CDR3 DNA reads TGTGCCAGCAGCCCAACAATGGGCGCGTTTAGCGCTTTCTTT. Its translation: CASSPTMGAFSAFF.